The 17 T cell receptor beta chains given below trace back to one sample, sequenced in a study of cytomegalovirus exposure and HLA in healthy donors. Primers for the PCR totalled 60 Vbeta and 13 Jbeta. Clones were sequenced by immunoSEQ multiplex PCR, and TCRdb holds only the in-frame ones, with some missing. This table has almost 85,000 clones, around 78% appearing once. Material for sequencing was PBMCs. All receptors come from a male donor in good health and CMV-seropositive.

The chain carries TRBV5-1 and TRBJ2-3; weak D call: TRBD2 (6 bases). From germline, CDR1 is SGHRS and CDR2 YFSETQ. V dropped 0 bases and J dropped 1 base, with 12 bases sitting between them. CDR3 length equals 16 residues. The CDR3, as DNA: TGCGCCAGCAGCTTGGCGCCGGGAGCGGGCACAGATACGCAGTATTTT. This gives the protein CASSLAPGAGTDTQYF.

The gene calls are TRBV6-1 and TRBJ1-5; D ambiguous. The V gene lost 4 bases and the J gene lost 4 bases, with 5 bases spanning the gap. There are 12 residues in the CDR3. Germline V gives CDR1 MNHNS, CDR2 SASEGT. CDR3 in DNA: TGTGCCAGCAGTGCCCCAAATCAGCCCCAGCATTTT. Amino acids: CASSAPNQPQHF.

The gene calls are TRBV5-1 and TRBJ2-2, with 14 bases matching TRBD2. The CDR3 covers 16 residues. Trimming removed 2 bases from V and 4 bases from J; junction bases left unmatched: 1. Germline CDR1 is SGHRS and CDR2 is YFSETQ. This CDR3 reads CASSFGLAGGTGELFF. CDR3 nucleotides: TGCGCCAGCAGCTTCGGACTAGCGGGAGGCACCGGGGAGCTGTTTTTT.

The chain employs TRBV5-6 and TRBJ2-4; TRBD2 matches 12 bases. Losses at the gene ends were 5 bases for V and 1 base for J; bases not matched to a gene: 7. This CDR3 is 17 amino acids long. Germline V CDR1 and CDR2: SGHDT, YYEEEE. CDR3 nucleotides: TGTGCCAGCAGTGGACTAGCGGGAAGAGGGGCCAAAAACATTCAGTACTTC. Translated: CASSGLAGRGAKNIQYF.

The V call is TRBV5-8, the J call TRBJ1-1; TRBD1 matches at 7 bases. The germline V gene encodes CDR1 SGHTS and CDR2 YDEGEE. The CDR3 consists of 14 residues. V gave up 5 bases and J gave up 5 bases; unmatched junction bases: 9. The CDR3 nucleotides are TGTGCCAGCAGATCAGGGGGGTTGTGGACTGAAGCTTTCTTT. It encodes CASRSGGLWTEAFF.

The chain uses TRBV28 and TRBJ2-3; D possibly corresponds to TRBD1 (6 bases). V gave up 6 bases and J gave up 5 bases, with 12 bases separating them. The V gene's germline CDR1 is MDHEN and CDR2 SYDVKM. The CDR3 length is 13 residues. CDR3 amino acids: CASRNTGIDTQYF. The CDR3, as DNA: TGTGCCAGCAGGAATACAGGGATAGATACGCAGTATTTT.

CDR3 nucleotides: TGTGCCAGCAGCCCGACTAGCGGGGGAGGTAATGAGCAGTTCTTC. Amino acid sequence: CASSPTSGGGNEQFF. The J gene is TRBJ2-1, the V gene TRBV5-4; 12 bases fit TRBD2. The ends lost 4 bases at V and 7 bases at J; junction bases unmatched: 6. CDR1 and CDR2 from the germline V gene are SGHNT and YYREEE (reference sequence). The CDR3 is 15 residues long.

The chain joins TRBV20-1 to TRBJ2-7; D not resolved. The CDR3 is made up of 11 amino acids. Germline CDR1 reads DFQATT; CDR2 reads SNEGSKA (reference sequence). The germline V and J ends were trimmed by 5 bases and 5 bases, with 10 bases remaining between them. CDR3 protein: CSALAFDEQYF. The CDR3 coding sequence is TGCAGTGCTCTGGCTTTCGACGAGCAGTACTTC.

This chain connects TRBV2 to TRBJ2-7; tentatively, D is TRBD1 (6 bases). The CDR3 totals 16 residues. Germline V gene sequence: CDR1 SNHLY, CDR2 FYNNEI. V was cut by 7 bases and J by 3 bases, with 22 bases left in between. CDR3 region: CASTKKGGLPFYEQYF. Written as DNA, the CDR3 is TGTGCCAGCACGAAGAAAGGGGGTCTACCCTTCTACGAGCAGTACTTC.

V and J are TRBV4-2 and TRBJ2-7; D gene ambiguous. The CDR3 consists of 12 residues. The ends were cut back, 0 bases at V and 6 bases at J, with 6 bases in the middle. The germline V gene has CDR1 LGHNA and CDR2 YNFKEQ. As DNA, the CDR3 is TGTGCCAGCAGCCAAGAGGCAGGCGAGCAGTACTTC. Its protein is CASSQEAGEQYF.

This clone was seen only once. The V and J genes are TRBV9 and TRBJ2-1; 10 bases line up with TRBD2. From germline, CDR1 is SGDLS and CDR2 YYNGEE. The trim removed 4 bases at V and 6 bases at J, leaving 1 base unmatched. This CDR3 spans 13 amino acids. The CDR3 here is CASSRTSGNEQFF. CDR3 DNA sequence: TGTGCCAGCAGCAGGACTAGCGGCAATGAGCAGTTCTTC.

The J gene is TRBJ2-7, the V gene TRBV30, with D maybe TRBD1 (5 bases). The J call may be mistaken, given a closer DNA end match to TRBJ2-1. Germline values: CDR1 GTSNPN, CDR2 SVGIG (reference sequence). The CDR3 loop spans 18 amino acids. The CDR3, as DNA: TGTGCCTGGAGTGTATTGGCGGCTTGGGGCCCCAGCTCCTACGAGCAGTTCTTC. Amino acid sequence: CAWSVLAAWGPSSYEQFF.

The CDR3 sequence is CASSAGVGSNQPQHF. The CDR3 DNA is TGTGCCAGTAGTGCAGGGGTAGGTAGCAATCAGCCCCAGCATTTT. The rearrangement uses TRBV19 and TRBJ1-5, with D possibly matching TRBD1 (6 bases). From germline, CDR1 is LNHDA and CDR2 SQIVND (reference sequence). There are 15 residues in the CDR3. The ends were cut back, 5 bases at V and 0 bases at J, with 11 bases in the middle.

V gene TRBV29-1 combines with J gene TRBJ2-1, with 9 bases matching TRBD2. The germline gives CDR1 SQVTM, CDR2 ANQGSEA. The V segment lost 3 bases and the J segment 9 bases; nucleotides outside the gene matches: 6. The CDR3 is 13 amino acids. The CDR3 sequence: CSVDGGRAGEQFF. CDR3 DNA: TGCAGCGTTGATGGCGGGAGGGCTGGTGAGCAGTTCTTC.

The chain is built from TRBV7-9 and TRBJ2-7; 13 nucleotides align to TRBD2. After removal of 5 bases from V and 13 bases from J, the junction contained 8 bases not matched to a gene. The CDR3 has 13 amino acids. Per the germline V gene, CDR1 is SEHNR and CDR2 is FQNEAQ (reference sequence). CDR3 loop: CASSPELAGGSYF. CDR3 nucleotide sequence: TGTGCCAGCAGCCCAGAACTAGCGGGAGGGTCCTACTTC.

As DNA, the CDR3 is TGTGCCAGCAGCTTGGGACAGACTAATGAAGCTTTCTTT. Protein: CASSLGQTNEAFF. The chain uses TRBV7-2 and TRBJ1-1; 7 bases fit TRBD1. The CDR3 totals 13 residues. Losses at the gene ends were 3 bases for V and 7 bases for J; bases not matched to a gene: 5. Germline V gene data show CDR1 as SGHTA and CDR2 as FQGNSA.

The V and J genes are TRBV19 and TRBJ1-5; D uncertain. Trimming left V 7 bases short and J 1 base short, with 8 bases between. Germline V gives CDR1 LNHDA, CDR2 SQIVND (reference sequence). The CDR3 has 13 amino acids. Here the CDR3 reads CASTGLSNQPQHF. The CDR3, as DNA: TGTGCCAGTACAGGTCTCAGCAATCAGCCCCAGCATTTT.